This T cell receptor (beta chain) was sequenced for a study of shared clonotypes between healthy human individuals (dated by TCRdb to the early 2020s). About the investigation overall: A couple of women and a few men aged 18 to 49 years were included in the cohort. Different laboratories and diverse techniques were used to prepare libraries and sequence TCR repertoires, to increase sequencing depth and limit assay-specific biases. The study deeply sequenced blood TCR repertoires of about 5 healthy adults to estimate repertoire size and the extent of clonotype sharing between individuals. Between about 0.8 and 9.5 billion PBMCs per donor were obtained by leukapheresis. Study-level results and caveats: Pairwise subsampling led to the expectation that sequencing depth would affect the degree of clonotype sharing among donors. Sampling was limited to blood, and TCR repertoires in tissue likely differ from TCR repertoires in blood. Because the study included only a small number of donors, the genetic and exposure-history diversity represented was limited.

The germline V gene provides CDR1 KGHSH and CDR2 LQKENI. The cysteine opens and the phenylalanine closes a CDR3 of 15 amino acids. Just CDR3 DNA is preserved here, 45 bases in frame from base 1. From V the trimming removes 0 bases and from J it removes 5 bases, while the gene matches leave 6 bases of the junction unaccounted for. Worth noting for this clone: Its antigen specificity is not known. Base qualities are missing; no much larger clone stands one base away.

The donors were healthy, HIV-negative adults who had no recently reported acute infections or vaccinations. Every donor was a Caucasian adult residing in Nashville, Tennessee, USA. For unsorted samples, 90 million or so PBMCs were counted and genomic DNA was extracted with the QIAamp DNA Blood Mini kit. Blood was obtained by leukapheresis, after which PBMCs were separated by Ficoll-Histopaque density gradient centrifugation and cryopreserved in liquid nitrogen vapor phase. Using the deep immunoSEQ assay, TCR CDR3 regions were amplified from genomic DNA by multiplex PCR. Extracted genomic DNA from each cell subset was spread evenly across all wells of several immunoSEQ 96-well plates, with each plate serving as a replicate. For unsorted PBMC, about 300 ng of genomic DNA, equivalent to 30,000 to 35,000 T cell genomes, went into each replicate PCR. Ten immunoSEQ deep assay plates were used to sequence the unsorted PBMC genomic DNA. Purified libraries were measured with a Qubit 3.0 fluorometer, size-checked on a Bioanalyzer 2100, and measured again with the KAPA Library Quantification kit. Every immunoSEQ 96-well plate was sequenced on a dedicated single-read 150-cycle Illumina NextSeq 550 flow cell. For the original study's pipeline: Because only junctional sequences without quality scores were contained in the immunoSEQ output, filtering matching that applied to full-length reads could not be performed. To assign V/J genes and CDR3, sequences were annotated against IMGT germline references using PyIR, a Python wrapper for IgBLAST v1.9. Reads were filtered out if the reads had weak V/J assignments (E-value above 1e-6), no CDR3, stop codons, out-of-frame junctions, or ambiguous translated residues. A V3J clonotype was defined by an identical inferred V gene, J gene, and CDR3 amino acid sequence. Percentage overlap between repertoires was computed as shared unique clonotypes divided by the size of the smaller repertoire. RTK rarefaction, the Chao1 estimator, and Recon v2.1 estimates of unobserved clonotypes were used to assess repertoire richness. The clones in this table, taken by TCRdb from immuneACCESS, are in-frame only. Not every clone is retained; where verified, under half of the shortfall comes from an unresolved V gene, and the cause of the rest is unknown. The V and J calls and clone size come from that table; D and trimming were worked out from the DNA. The sample table lists 450,000 to 500,000 clones, 70% to 85% of them with a count of one. The ten biggest clones cover more than 10% of the sample.

The sequence was obtained from a woman aged 40 to 49 in good health. Some clones in this sample may be carry-over from other donors' samples. Sequencing input: PBMCs. The chain uses TRBV18 and TRBJ2-5; 7 junctional bases match TRBD1. The CDR3 amino acid sequence is: CASSPPVGGEETQYF. The nucleotide sequence is given as TGTGCCAGCTCACCACCGGTAGGGGGCGAGGAGACCCAGTACTTC.